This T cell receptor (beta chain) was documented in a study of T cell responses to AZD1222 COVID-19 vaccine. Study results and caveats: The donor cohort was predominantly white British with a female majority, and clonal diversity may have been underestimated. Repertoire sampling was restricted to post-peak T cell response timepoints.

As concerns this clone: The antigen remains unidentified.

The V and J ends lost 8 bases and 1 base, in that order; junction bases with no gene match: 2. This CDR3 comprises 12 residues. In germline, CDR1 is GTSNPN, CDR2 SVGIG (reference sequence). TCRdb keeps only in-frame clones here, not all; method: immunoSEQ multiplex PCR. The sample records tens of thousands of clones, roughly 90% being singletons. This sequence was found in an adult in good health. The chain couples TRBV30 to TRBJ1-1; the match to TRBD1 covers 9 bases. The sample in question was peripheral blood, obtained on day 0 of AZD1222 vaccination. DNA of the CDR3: TGTGCCCTGGGACAGGGGAACACTGAAGCTTTCTTT. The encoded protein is CALGQGNTEAFF.